This T cell receptor beta chain comes out of a study of CD8 T cells in ankylosing spondylitis. This clonotype was detected ten times or more. Its antigen is not known. Overall study results and limits: A motif in TCR beta, a set of eight highly homologous variants, appeared characteristic of ankylosing spondylitis blood. Significant enrichment of disease-linked clones was reported in matched ankylosing spondylitis synovial fluid. CD8+ disease-linked clones were present at relatively low frequencies in blood.

V lost 3 bases and J lost 0; bases outside the gene matches: 12. Germline loops: CDR1 DFQATT, CDR2 SNEGSKA (reference sequence). There are 17 residues in the CDR3. TCRdb reanalysed the 5' RACE reads using MiXCR and keeps one entry per CDR3 protein. The data contain 25,000 to 35,000 distinct CDR3 sequences, approximately 15% of them singletons. The sample was blood. This chain joins TRBV20-1 and TRBJ2-3; 7 bases align to TRBD1. The clonotype comes from a male donor with ankylosing spondylitis or in good health (not recorded which). The CDR3 region has the DNA TGCAGTGCTAGCCCGAGAAGGGGGCAACCTAGCACAGATACGCAGTATTTT. It encodes CSASPRRGQPSTDTQYF.